This TCR beta chain is drawn from a study of blood T cell repertoires in COVID-19. Looking at the study overall: COVID-19 samples collected from the United States, Italy and Spain covered acute and convalescent phases. PBMCs, B-cell-depleted T cells, or T cells were the source of the cDNA or gDNA that made up the material.

In the study's own analysis: Quantification of nucleated cells was approximated via reference gene primer amplification. The repertoire was sequenced with immunoSEQ multiplex PCR; TCRdb's copy has only in-frame clones and lacks some. V and J calls and clone size are copied from that table; D and trimming were computed from the DNA. The repertoire holds roughly 230,000 clones, with roughly 89% as singletons. The CDR3 is made up of 17 amino acids. Germline lookup yields CDR1 MRHNA and CDR2 SNTAGT. V lost 1 base to trimming and J lost 4 bases; unmatched junction nucleotides: 8. The Seattle patients joined while their infection was active and were tracked longitudinally afterward.

This clonotype was obtained from a woman aged 60-75 years with COVID-19, enrolled during active disease. The chain is built from TRBV6-4 and TRBJ1-3, with 9 bases matching TRBD1. Sequencing was carried out using peripheral blood. CDR3 DNA: TGTGCCAGCAGTGACTTCACCGGGACAGGGTACGGAAACACCATATATTTT. Translating it yields CASSDFTGTGYGNTIYF.